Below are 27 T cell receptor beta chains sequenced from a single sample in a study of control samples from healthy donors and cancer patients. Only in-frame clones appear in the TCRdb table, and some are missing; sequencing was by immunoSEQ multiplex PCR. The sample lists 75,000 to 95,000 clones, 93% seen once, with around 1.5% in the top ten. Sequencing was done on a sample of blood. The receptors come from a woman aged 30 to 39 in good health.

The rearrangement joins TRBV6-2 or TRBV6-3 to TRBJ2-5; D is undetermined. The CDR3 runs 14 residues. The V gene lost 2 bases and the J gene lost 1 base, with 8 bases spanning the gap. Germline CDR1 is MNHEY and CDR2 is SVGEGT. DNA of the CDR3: TGTGCCAGCAGTTACCAGGACCCCCAAGAGACCCAGTACTTC. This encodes CASSYQDPQETQYF.

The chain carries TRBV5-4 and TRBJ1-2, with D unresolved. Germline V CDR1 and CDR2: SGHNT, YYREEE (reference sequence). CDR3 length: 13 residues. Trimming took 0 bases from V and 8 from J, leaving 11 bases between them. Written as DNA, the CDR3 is TGTGCCAGCAGCTTGGATCAGTCGTGGGGCTACACCTTC. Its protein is CASSLDQSWGYTF.

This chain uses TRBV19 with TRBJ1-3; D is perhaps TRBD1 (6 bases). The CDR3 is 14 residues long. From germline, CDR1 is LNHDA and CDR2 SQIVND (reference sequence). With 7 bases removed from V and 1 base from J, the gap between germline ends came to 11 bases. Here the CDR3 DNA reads TGTGCCAGTATGGCGGACAGTTCTGGAAACACCATATATTTT. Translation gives CASMADSSGNTIYF.

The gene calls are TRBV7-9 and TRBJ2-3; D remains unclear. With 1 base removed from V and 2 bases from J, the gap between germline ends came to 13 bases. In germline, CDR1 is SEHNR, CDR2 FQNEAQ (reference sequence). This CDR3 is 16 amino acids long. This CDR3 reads CASSLVIKPYTDTQYF. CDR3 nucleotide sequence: TGTGCCAGCAGCTTAGTTATCAAGCCGTACACAGATACGCAGTATTTT.

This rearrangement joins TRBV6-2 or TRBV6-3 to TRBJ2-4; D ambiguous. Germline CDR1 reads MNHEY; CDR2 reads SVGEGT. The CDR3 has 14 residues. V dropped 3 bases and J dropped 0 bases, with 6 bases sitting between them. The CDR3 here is CASSYSGAKNIQYF. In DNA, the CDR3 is TGTGCCAGCAGTTATTCGGGAGCCAAAAACATTCAGTACTTC.

CDR3 nucleotides: TGTGCCAGCACAAAGGACAGCATGAACACTGAAGCTTTCTTT. This codes for CASTKDSMNTEAFF. The V call is TRBV7-9, the J call TRBJ1-1; maybe TRBD1 (6 bases). CDR1 is SEHNR and CDR2 is FQNEAQ in the germline V gene (reference sequence). This CDR3 contains 14 residues. The V gene lost 7 bases and the J gene lost 0 bases, with 12 bases spanning the gap.

The CDR3 coding sequence is TGTGCCAGCAGTTTTATAGGGACTAGCGGCTCCTACGAGCAGTACTTC. Translation gives CASSFIGTSGSYEQYF. This chain uses TRBV28 with TRBJ2-7, with 11 nucleotides matching TRBD2. CDR1 and CDR2 (germline): MDHEN, SYDVKM. The CDR3 extends over 16 amino acids. Unmatched junction bases numbered 4, after V lost 3 bases and J lost 0 bases.

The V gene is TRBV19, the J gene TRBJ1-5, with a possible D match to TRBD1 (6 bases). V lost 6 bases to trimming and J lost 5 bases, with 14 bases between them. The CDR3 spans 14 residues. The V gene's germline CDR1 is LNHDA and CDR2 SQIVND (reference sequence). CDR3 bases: TGTGCCAGTAGCCTCAGGGGTTCGCATCAGCCCCAGCATTTT. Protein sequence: CASSLRGSHQPQHF.

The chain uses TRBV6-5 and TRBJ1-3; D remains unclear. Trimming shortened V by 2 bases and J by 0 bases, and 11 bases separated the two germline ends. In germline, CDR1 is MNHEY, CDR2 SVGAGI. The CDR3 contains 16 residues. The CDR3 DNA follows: TGTGCCAGCAGTTACCGGCAGGACGTCTCTGGAAACACCATATATTTT. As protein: CASSYRQDVSGNTIYF.

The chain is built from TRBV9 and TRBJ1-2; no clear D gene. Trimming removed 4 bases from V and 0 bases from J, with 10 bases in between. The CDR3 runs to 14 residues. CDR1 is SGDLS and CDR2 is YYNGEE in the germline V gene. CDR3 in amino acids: CASSPGPANYGYTF. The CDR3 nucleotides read TGTGCCAGCAGCCCCGGGCCAGCTAACTATGGCTACACCTTC.

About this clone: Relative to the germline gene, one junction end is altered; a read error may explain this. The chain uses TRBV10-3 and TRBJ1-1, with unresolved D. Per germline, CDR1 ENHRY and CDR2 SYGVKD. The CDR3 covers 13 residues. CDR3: CAISVLENSEAFF. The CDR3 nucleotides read TGTGCCATCAGTGTGCTGGAAAACAGTGAAGCTTTCTTT.

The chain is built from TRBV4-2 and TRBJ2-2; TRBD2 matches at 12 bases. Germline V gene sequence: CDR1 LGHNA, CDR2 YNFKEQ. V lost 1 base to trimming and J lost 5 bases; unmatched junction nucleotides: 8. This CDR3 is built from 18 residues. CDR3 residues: CASSQVALAGGPTGELFF. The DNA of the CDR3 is TGTGCCAGCAGCCAAGTCGCGCTAGCGGGAGGGCCGACCGGGGAGCTGTTTTTT.

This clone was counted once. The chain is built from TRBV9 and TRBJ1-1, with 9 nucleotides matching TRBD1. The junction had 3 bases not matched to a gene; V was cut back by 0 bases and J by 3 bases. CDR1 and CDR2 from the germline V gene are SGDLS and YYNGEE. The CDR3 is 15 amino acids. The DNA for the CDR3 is TGTGCCAGCAGCGTAGTGCACAGGGGGCACACTGAAGCTTTCTTT. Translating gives CASSVVHRGHTEAFF. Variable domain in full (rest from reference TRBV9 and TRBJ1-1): DSGVTQTPKHLITATGQRVTLRCSPRSGDLSVYWYQQSLDQGLQFLIQYYNGEERAKGNILERFSAQQFPDLHSELNLSSLELGDSALYFCASSVVHRGHTEAFFGQGTRLTVV.

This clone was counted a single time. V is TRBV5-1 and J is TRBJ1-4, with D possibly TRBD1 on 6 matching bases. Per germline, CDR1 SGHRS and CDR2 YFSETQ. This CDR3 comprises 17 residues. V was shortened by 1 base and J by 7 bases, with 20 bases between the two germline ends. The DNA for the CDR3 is TGCGCCAGCAGCTTGACCCTGACGAGGGAGGGGGGTGAAAAACTGTTTTTT. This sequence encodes CASSLTLTREGGEKLFF. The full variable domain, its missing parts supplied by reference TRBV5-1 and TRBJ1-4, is KAGVTQTPRYLIKTRGQQVTLSCSPISGHRSVSWYQQTPGQGLQFLFEYFSETQRNKGNFPGRFSGRQFSNSRSEMNVSTLELGDSALYLCASSLTLTREGGEKLFFGSGTQLSVL.

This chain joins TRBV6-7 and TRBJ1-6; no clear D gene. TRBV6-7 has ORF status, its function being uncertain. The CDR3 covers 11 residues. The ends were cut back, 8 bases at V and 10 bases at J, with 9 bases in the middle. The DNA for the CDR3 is TGTGCCAGCGGGCCTGGATCACCCCTCCACTTT. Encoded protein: CASGPGSPLHF.

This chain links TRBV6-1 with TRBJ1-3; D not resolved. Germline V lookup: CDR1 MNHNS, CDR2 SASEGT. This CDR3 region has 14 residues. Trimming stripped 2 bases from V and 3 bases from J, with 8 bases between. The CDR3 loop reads CASSEWLGGNTIYF. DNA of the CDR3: TGTGCCAGCAGTGAATGGTTAGGTGGAAACACCATATATTTT.

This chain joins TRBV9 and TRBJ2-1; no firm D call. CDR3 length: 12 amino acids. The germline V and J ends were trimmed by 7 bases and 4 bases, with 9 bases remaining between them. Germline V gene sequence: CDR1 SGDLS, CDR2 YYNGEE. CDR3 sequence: CASAPDYNEQFF. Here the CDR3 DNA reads TGTGCCAGCGCCCCCGATTACAATGAGCAGTTCTTC.

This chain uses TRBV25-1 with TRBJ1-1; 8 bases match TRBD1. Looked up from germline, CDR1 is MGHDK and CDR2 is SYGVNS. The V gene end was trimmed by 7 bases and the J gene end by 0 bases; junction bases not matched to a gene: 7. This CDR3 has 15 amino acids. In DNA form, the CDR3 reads TGTGCCAGCACCCCTAGACAGGGGCTGAACACTGAAGCTTTCTTT. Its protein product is CASTPRQGLNTEAFF.

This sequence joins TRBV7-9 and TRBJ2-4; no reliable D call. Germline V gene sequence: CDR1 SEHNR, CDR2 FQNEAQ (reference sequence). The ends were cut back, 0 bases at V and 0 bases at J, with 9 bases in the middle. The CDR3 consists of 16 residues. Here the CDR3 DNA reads TGTGCCAGCAGCTTAGCCTTTGGTTTAGCCAAAAACATTCAGTACTTC. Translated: CASSLAFGLAKNIQYF.

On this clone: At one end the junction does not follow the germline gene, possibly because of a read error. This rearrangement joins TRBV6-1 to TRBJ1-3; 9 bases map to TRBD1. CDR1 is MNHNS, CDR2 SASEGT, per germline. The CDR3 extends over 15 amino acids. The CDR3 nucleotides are TGTGCCAGCAGTGAAACACAGGGGGCTGGATACACCATATATTTT. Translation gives CASSETQGAGYTIYF.

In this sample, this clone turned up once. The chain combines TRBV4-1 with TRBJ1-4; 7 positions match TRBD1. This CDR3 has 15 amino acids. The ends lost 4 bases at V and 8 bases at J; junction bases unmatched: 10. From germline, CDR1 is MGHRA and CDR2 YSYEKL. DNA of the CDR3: TGCGCCAGCAGCCGCGCGGGACAGATGGGGGAAAAACTGTTTTTT. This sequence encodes CASSRAGQMGEKLFF.

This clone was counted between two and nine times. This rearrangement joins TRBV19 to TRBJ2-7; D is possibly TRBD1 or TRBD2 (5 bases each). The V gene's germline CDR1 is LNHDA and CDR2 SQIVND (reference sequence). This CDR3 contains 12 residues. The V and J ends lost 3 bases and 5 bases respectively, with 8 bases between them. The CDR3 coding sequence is TGTGCCAGTAGTATGGGGGTGGACGAGCAGTACTTC. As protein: CASSMGVDEQYF.

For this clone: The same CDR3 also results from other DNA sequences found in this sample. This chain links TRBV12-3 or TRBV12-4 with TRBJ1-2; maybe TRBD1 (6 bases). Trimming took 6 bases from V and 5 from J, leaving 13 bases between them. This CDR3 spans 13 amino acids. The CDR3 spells CASSPQGTYGYTF. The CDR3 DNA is TGTGCCAGCAGCCCACAGGGAACATATGGCTACACCTTC.

The CDR3 sequence: CASSVGIGAADTQYF. The CDR3 DNA is TGTGCCAGCAGCGTAGGCATAGGGGCAGCCGATACGCAGTATTTT. This sequence joins TRBV9 and TRBJ2-3; a weak D match, TRBD1 (5 bases). Trimming shortened V by 0 bases and J by 6 bases, and 14 bases separated the two germline ends. The CDR3 covers 15 residues. Germline CDR1 is SGDLS and CDR2 is YYNGEE.

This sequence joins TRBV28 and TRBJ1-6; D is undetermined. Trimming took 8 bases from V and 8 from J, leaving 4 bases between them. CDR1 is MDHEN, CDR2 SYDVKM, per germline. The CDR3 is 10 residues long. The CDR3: CASGDSPLHF. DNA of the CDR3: TGTGCCAGCGGGGATTCACCCCTCCACTTT. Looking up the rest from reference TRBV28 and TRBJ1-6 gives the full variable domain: DVKVTQSSRYLVKRTGEKVFLECVQDMDHENMFWYRQDPGLGLRLIYFSYDVKMKEKGDIPEGYSVSREKKERFSLILESASTNQTSMYLCASGDSPLHFGNGTRLTVT.

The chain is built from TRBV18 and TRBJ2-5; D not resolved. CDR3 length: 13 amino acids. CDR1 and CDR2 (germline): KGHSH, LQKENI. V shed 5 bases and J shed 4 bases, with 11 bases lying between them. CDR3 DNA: TGTGCCAGCTCAGGCGCAGGCGGAGAGACCCAGTACTTC. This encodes CASSGAGGETQYF.

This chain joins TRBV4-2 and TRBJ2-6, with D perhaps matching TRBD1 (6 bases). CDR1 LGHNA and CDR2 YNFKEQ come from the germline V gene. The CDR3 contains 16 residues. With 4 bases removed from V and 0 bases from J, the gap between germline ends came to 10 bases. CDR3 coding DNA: TGTGCCAGCAGCCCAACACAGGGCTCTGGGGCCAACGTCCTGACTTTC. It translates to CASSPTQGSGANVLTF.